The sequence of this T cell receptor (beta chain) was determined in a study of blood T cell repertoires in COVID-19. Across the study: Donors in the United States, Italy and Spain gave samples during acute or convalescent COVID-19. PBMCs, B-cell-depleted T cells, or T cells were the source of the cDNA or gDNA that made up the material.

As originally analysed: Amplification of reference gene primers provided the estimated nucleated cell counts. Assay: immunoSEQ multiplex PCR; the TCRdb copy retains only in-frame clones and omits some. D and trimming come from the DNA, and the V and J calls and clone size come from that table. The repertoire holds fewer than 110,000 clones, with 80% to 85% as singletons. From germline, CDR1 is MNHEY and CDR2 SMNVEV (reference sequence). Unmatched junction bases numbered 4, after V lost 4 bases and J lost 3 bases. The CDR3 length is 14 residues. Sequences were obtained from peripheral blood. The receptor comes from a human donor in a cohort sampled during active COVID-19. V usage is TRBV27 and J usage is TRBJ2-7; 9 bases agree with TRBD1. The CDR3 loop is CASSSWTGDYEQYF. For the CDR3, the DNA is TGTGCCAGCAGTTCCTGGACAGGGGACTACGAGCAGTACTTC.